The following is a T cell receptor (beta chain) sequence with its context. Here immunoSEQ multiplex PCR was the method, and the copy in TCRdb shows in-frame clones only, minus some. The table shows under 250,000 clones, with roughly 89% occurring only once. CDR1 and CDR2 from the germline V gene are SGHRS and YFSETQ. V was clipped by 2 bases and J by 3 bases, with 9 bases between them. The CDR3 length is 13 residues. This record belongs to a study of blood T cell repertoires in COVID-19. This receptor was taken from a woman aged 30 to 39 with acute COVID-19. This chain joins TRBV5-1 and TRBJ2-7, with D perhaps TRBD2 (5 bases). Material: PBMCs or T cells enriched from blood (not recorded which). CDR3: CASSLGLDYEQYF. The CDR3 DNA is TGCGCCAGCAGCTTAGGACTTGACTACGAGCAGTACTTC. Combining the CDR3 with reference TRBV5-1 and TRBJ2-7 gives the whole variable domain KAGVTQTPRYLIKTRGQQVTLSCSPISGHRSVSWYQQTPGQGLQFLFEYFSETQRNKGNFPGRFSGRQFSNSRSEMNVSTLELGDSALYLCASSLGLDYEQYFGPGTRLTVT.